This entry describes one TCR beta chain. This record belongs to a study of T cell responses to AZD1222 COVID-19 vaccine. Germline V gene data show CDR1 as MNHEY and CDR2 as SVGAGI. V dropped 2 bases and J dropped 6 bases, with 10 bases sitting between them. This CDR3 is built from 14 residues. Produced via immunoSEQ multiplex PCR; TCRdb's table is partial and in-frame only. The sample lists about 160,000 clones, more than 80% occurring once. The receptor was derived from an adult in good health. The chain uses TRBV6-5 and TRBJ2-2; D gene ambiguous. The sequenced sample was peripheral blood, obtained on day 0 of AZD1222 vaccination. The chain's CDR3 is CASSYHNVAGELFF. DNA for the CDR3: TGTGCCAGCAGTTACCACAATGTAGCCGGGGAGCTGTTTTTT.